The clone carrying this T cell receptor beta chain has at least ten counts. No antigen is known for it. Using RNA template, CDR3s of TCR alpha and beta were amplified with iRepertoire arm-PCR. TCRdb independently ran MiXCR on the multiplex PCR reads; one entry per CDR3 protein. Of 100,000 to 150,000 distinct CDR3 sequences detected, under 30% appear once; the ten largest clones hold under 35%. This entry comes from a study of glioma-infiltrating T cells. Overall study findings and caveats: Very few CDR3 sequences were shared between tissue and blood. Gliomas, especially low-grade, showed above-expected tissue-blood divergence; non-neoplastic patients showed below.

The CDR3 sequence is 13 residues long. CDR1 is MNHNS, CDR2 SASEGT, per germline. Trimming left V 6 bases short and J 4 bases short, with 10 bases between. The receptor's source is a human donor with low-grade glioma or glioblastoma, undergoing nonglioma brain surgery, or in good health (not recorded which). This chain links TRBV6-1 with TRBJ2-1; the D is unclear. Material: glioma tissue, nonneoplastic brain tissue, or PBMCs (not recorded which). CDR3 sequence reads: CASSRSGYNEQFF. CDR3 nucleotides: TGTGCCAGCAGCCGTTCAGGATACAATGAGCAGTTCTTC.